The 29 T cell receptor beta chains in this list originate from one sample, sequenced in a study of cytomegalovirus exposure and HLA in healthy donors. The PCR used 60 Vbeta and 13 Jbeta primers. Only in-frame clones appear in the TCRdb table, and some are missing; sequencing was by immunoSEQ multiplex PCR. The table lists roughly 57,000 clones. Source material: PBMCs. Source of these receptors: a young woman in good health and CMV-seropositive.

This chain uses TRBV6-1 with TRBJ2-7; 8 bases map to TRBD2. Germline V CDR1 and CDR2: MNHNS, SASEGT. The CDR3 has 13 residues. Trimming took 6 bases from V and 2 from J; bases not matched to a gene: 3. CDR3 protein: CASRVAGTYEQYF. The CDR3 nucleotides are TGTGCCAGCAGAGTAGCGGGGACCTACGAGCAGTACTTC.

This chain connects TRBV7-2 to TRBJ1-1, with D possibly being TRBD1 (6 bases). CDR1 and CDR2 (germline): SGHTA, FQGNSA. Deletions cut 5 bases from V and 12 bases from J, with 16 bases between. The CDR3 is made up of 12 amino acids. The CDR3 bases are TGTGCCAGCAGCCCCAACCAGGGGTCGACTTTCTTT. Its protein is CASSPNQGSTFF.

This chain joins TRBV10-3 and TRBJ2-7; TRBD1 matches at 7 bases. Unmatched junction bases numbered 8, after V lost 7 bases and J lost 2 bases. The CDR3 totals 14 residues. Germline V gene lookup returns CDR1 ENHRY and CDR2 SYGVKD. In nucleotides, the CDR3 is TGTGCCATCACCCCGACAGGGATCCCCTACGAGCAGTACTTC. This codes for CAITPTGIPYEQYF.

The rearrangement joins TRBV7-2 to TRBJ2-2; D not resolved. CDR3 size: 14 residues. The V gene lost 1 base and the J gene lost 3 bases, with 6 bases spanning the gap. Looked up from germline, CDR1 is SGHTA and CDR2 is FQGNSA. CDR3 amino acids: CASSLDGYTGELFF. The DNA of the CDR3 is TGTGCCAGCAGCTTAGACGGGTACACCGGGGAGCTGTTTTTT.

The rearrangement links TRBV6-1 to TRBJ2-5; perhaps TRBD2 as D (6 bases). This CDR3 region has 15 residues. The V and J ends lost 5 bases and 5 bases respectively, with 18 bases between them. Germline V gene lookup returns CDR1 MNHNS and CDR2 SASEGT. The CDR3: CASSPLGAREETQYF. The CDR3 DNA reads as TGTGCCAGCAGTCCCCTCGGGGCCCGGGAGGAGACCCAGTACTTC.

The rearrangement uses TRBV14 and TRBJ1-2, with a possible D match to TRBD1 (5 bases). Germline assignment: CDR1 SGHDN and CDR2 FVKESK. V was cut by 5 bases and J by 3 bases, with 19 bases left in between. This CDR3 contains 16 residues. The CDR3, as DNA: TGTGCCAGCAGCAAAGGGGCGACGTCGGGAGACTATGGCTACACCTTC. Translation gives CASSKGATSGDYGYTF.

This sequence joins TRBV30 and TRBJ2-5; 7 bases are shared with TRBD2. The CDR3 extends over 16 amino acids. Trimming removed 2 bases from V and 2 bases from J; junction bases left unmatched: 11. The V gene's germline CDR1 is GTSNPN and CDR2 SVGIG (reference sequence). CDR3 in amino acids: CAWSPQGSSGQETQYF. For the CDR3, the DNA is TGTGCCTGGAGTCCTCAAGGAAGTAGCGGGCAAGAGACCCAGTACTTC.

The chain combines TRBV7-6 with TRBJ1-2; D is uncertain. Trimming removed 1 base at V and 4 bases at J, with 7 bases between. The germline V gene encodes CDR1 SGHVS and CDR2 FNYEAQ. The CDR3 is 13 residues long. The CDR3 DNA reads as TGTGCCAGCAGCTTAGTCGGCGGCTATGGCTACACCTTC. The encoded protein is CASSLVGGYGYTF. The full variable domain, completed using reference TRBV7-6 and TRBJ1-2, is GAGVSQSPRYKVTKRGQDVALRCDPISGHVSLYWYRQALGQGPEFLTYFNYEAQQDKSGLPNDRFSAERPEGSISTLTIQRTEQRDSAMYRCASSLVGGYGYTFGSGTRLTVV.

The chain uses TRBV6-1 and TRBJ1-2, with 8 bases matching TRBD1. This CDR3 contains 18 residues. The germline V gene encodes CDR1 MNHNS and CDR2 SASEGT. The V segment lost 3 bases and the J segment 5 bases; nucleotides outside the gene matches: 17. The chain's CDR3 is CASSDNRATGGGGYGYTF. CDR3 DNA: TGTGCCAGCAGTGATAATCGCGCAACAGGGGGAGGTGGATATGGCTACACCTTC.

V gene TRBV4-1 combines with J gene TRBJ1-4, with D possibly matching TRBD1 (6 bases). Between the trimmed V and J ends, which lost 0 bases and 0 bases, there was a span of 14 bases. Germline CDR1 reads MGHRA; CDR2 reads YSYEKL. This CDR3 spans 18 amino acids. CDR3 in DNA: TGCGCCAGCAGCCAAGAGGACAGAAGACTTGCAACTAATGAAAAACTGTTTTTT. Encoded protein: CASSQEDRRLATNEKLFF.

This chain uses TRBV28 with TRBJ1-2; D remains ambiguous. Germline assignment: CDR1 MDHEN and CDR2 SYDVKM. V lost 6 bases to trimming and J lost 8 bases, with 16 bases between them. The CDR3 is made up of 13 amino acids. The CDR3 region is CASSPPWTRGYTF. Here the CDR3 DNA reads TGTGCCAGCAGCCCTCCTTGGACTAGGGGCTACACCTTC.

The rearrangement uses TRBV6-5 and TRBJ1-2, with D unclear. The CDR3 is 15 amino acids. The germline V gene encodes CDR1 MNHEY and CDR2 SVGAGI. V gave up 6 bases and J gave up 3 bases, with 17 bases separating them. CDR3 sequence (DNA): TGTGCCAGCAGCCTGGACTGGGCCGGGGACTATGGCTACACCTTC. Translated: CASSLDWAGDYGYTF.

J is TRBJ2-3 and V is TRBV19, with D unresolved. Trimming took off 3 bases at V and 7 bases at J, with 5 bases between the two ends. Germline V gene lookup returns CDR1 LNHDA and CDR2 SQIVND (reference sequence). The CDR3 consists of 11 residues. The CDR3 protein is CASSISYTQYF. The CDR3 DNA reads as TGTGCCAGTAGTATCTCTTATACGCAGTATTTT.

This sequence joins TRBV11-1 and TRBJ2-4; possible D gene TRBD2, 5 bases. Germline CDR1 is SGHAT and CDR2 is FQDESV (reference sequence). The CDR3 covers 15 residues. Trimming took off 5 bases at V and 0 bases at J, with 11 bases between the two ends. CDR3 in DNA: TGTGCCAGCAGCGACTCCGGGATAGCCAAAAACATTCAGTACTTC. Its protein is CASSDSGIAKNIQYF.

The chain carries TRBV10-2 and TRBJ1-1, with D possibly TRBD1 on 5 matching bases. Looked up from germline, CDR1 is WSHSY and CDR2 is SAAADI. V lost 3 bases to trimming and J lost 0 bases, with 14 bases between them. This CDR3 comprises 16 residues. The CDR3 sequence is CASSDGGIEMNTEAFF. CDR3 in DNA: TGCGCCAGCAGTGACGGGGGTATTGAGATGAACACTGAAGCTTTCTTT.

The rearrangement links TRBV6-5 to TRBJ2-2, with unresolved D. CDR1 and CDR2 from the germline V gene are MNHEY and SVGAGI. CDR3 length: 12 amino acids. The V end was cut by 1 base, the J end by 6 bases, with 3 bases between. CDR3 bases: TGTGCCAGCAGTTACTTAGCCGGGGAGCTGTTTTTT. Translation gives CASSYLAGELFF.

V usage is TRBV2 and J usage is TRBJ2-7, with D possibly being TRBD1 (7 bases). Trimming shortened V by 2 bases and J by 6 bases, and 11 bases separated the two germline ends. Germline CDR1 SNHLY, CDR2 FYNNEI. CDR3 length equals 13 residues. The CDR3 protein is CASSENRGGEQYF. The CDR3 DNA sequence: TGTGCCAGCAGTGAAAACAGGGGAGGCGAGCAGTACTTC.

The CDR3 DNA is TGCGCCAGCAGCCAGGAAGGGGAAGGGTACGAGCAGTACTTC. Translating gives CASSQEGEGYEQYF. The rearrangement uses TRBV4-1 and TRBJ2-7; D may be TRBD1 (5 bases). The germline V gene has CDR1 MGHRA and CDR2 YSYEKL. The CDR3 is 14 residues long. With 3 bases removed from V and 4 bases from J, the gap between germline ends came to 13 bases.

The V gene is TRBV6-5, the J gene TRBJ1-4, with D perhaps TRBD1 (6 bases). The CDR3 loop spans 13 amino acids. CDR1 and CDR2 from the germline V gene are MNHEY and SVGAGI. The germline V and J ends were trimmed by 4 bases and 13 bases, with 16 bases remaining between them. DNA for the CDR3: TGTGCCAGCAGTTCATTCTCAACAGGGATACTGTTTTTT. Translated, it gives CASSSFSTGILFF.

The J gene is TRBJ2-5, the V gene TRBV19; TRBD2 matches 7 bases. Per germline, CDR1 LNHDA and CDR2 SQIVND (reference sequence). V shed 4 bases, J shed 5 bases, and the junction held 4 bases outside the gene matches. The CDR3 runs 13 residues. The CDR3 DNA is TGTGCCAGTAGTACGGCGGGAGTTGAGACCCAGTACTTC. Translation gives CASSTAGVETQYF.

The CDR3 is CSVDRGSTDTQYF. Here the CDR3 DNA reads TGCAGCGTTGACCGGGGGTCCACAGATACGCAGTATTTT. V gene TRBV29-1 combines with J gene TRBJ2-3, with D perhaps TRBD2 (6 bases). From germline, CDR1 is SQVTM and CDR2 ANQGSEA. The length of the CDR3 is 13 residues. V was clipped by 3 bases and J by 2 bases, with 9 bases between them.

The V gene is TRBV29-1, the J gene TRBJ2-1, with 11 bases identical to TRBD1. The germline V gene has CDR1 SQVTM and CDR2 ANQGSEA. This CDR3 has 11 amino acids. Losses at the gene ends were 7 bases for V and 8 bases for J; bases not matched to a gene: 1. In DNA form, the CDR3 reads TGCAGCGGGGACAGGGGGGATGAGCAGTTCTTC. It encodes CSGDRGDEQFF.

This chain connects TRBV27 to TRBJ2-3; the D gene is possibly TRBD2 (5 bases). This CDR3 is 15 amino acids long. Germline CDR1 reads MNHEY; CDR2 reads SMNVEV (reference sequence). Trimming removed 3 bases from V and 4 bases from J, with 14 bases in between. The CDR3 loop is CASSLAPLRADTQYF. The CDR3 bases are TGTGCCAGCAGTTTGGCCCCTTTGAGGGCAGATACGCAGTATTTT.

The V call is TRBV15, the J call TRBJ2-1; perhaps TRBD2 as D (7 bases). The germline V gene encodes CDR1 LNHNV and CDR2 YYDKDF (reference sequence). V was shortened by 0 bases and J by 8 bases, with 14 bases between the two germline ends. This CDR3 comprises 15 residues. Here the CDR3 DNA reads TGTGCCACCAGCAGAGAGCGCCCGGGGGGCGATGAGCAGTTCTTC. Amino acids: CATSRERPGGDEQFF.

V is TRBV12-2 and J is TRBJ2-3; the table gives TRBD1 as D, unverified against the DNA. TRBV12-2 is deemed a pseudogene. The length of the CDR3 is 15 residues. The CDR3 spells CASRLVTGGTDTQYF. The CDR3 DNA follows: TGTGCAAGTCGCTTAGTAACAGGGGGCACAGATACGCAGTATTTT.

V is TRBV29-1 and J is TRBJ2-3; 10 nucleotides agree with TRBD2. The germline V gene has CDR1 SQVTM and CDR2 ANQGSEA. This CDR3 comprises 14 residues. V trimming: 2 bases; J trimming: 6 bases; junction bases outside the gene matches: 5. The CDR3 loop is CSVELLAGEDTQYF. The CDR3 bases are TGCAGCGTTGAACTGCTAGCGGGAGAGGATACGCAGTATTTT.

This chain connects TRBV5-1 to TRBJ2-1; the match to TRBD2 covers 8 bases. The length of the CDR3 is 16 residues. CDR1 is SGHRS and CDR2 is YFSETQ in the germline V gene. The V segment lost 0 bases and the J segment 7 bases; nucleotides outside the gene matches: 9. As DNA, the CDR3 is TGCGCCAGCAGCTTGGACGGGGGGGCAGGGCCTAATGAGCAGTTCTTC. Its protein product is CASSLDGGAGPNEQFF.

The V and J genes are TRBV7-9 and TRBJ1-4; 11 nucleotides line up with TRBD1. With V trimmed by 4 bases and J by 3 bases, 4 bases remained unmatched. CDR3 length: 16 residues. Germline V gene data show CDR1 as SEHNR and CDR2 as FQNEAQ (reference sequence). The CDR3 protein is CASSSGDRGSNEKLFF. The CDR3 DNA follows: TGTGCCAGCAGCTCCGGGGACAGGGGGTCTAATGAAAAACTGTTTTTT.

The rearrangement joins TRBV19 to TRBJ1-1, with D tentatively TRBD1 (6 bases). Looked up from germline, CDR1 is LNHDA and CDR2 is SQIVND (reference sequence). This CDR3 has 18 amino acids. The V and J ends lost 7 bases and 3 bases respectively, with 27 bases between them. The CDR3 nucleotides read TGTGCCAGTAATGCGTTGGGTACAGGGCCCCACCGGGACACTGAAGCTTTCTTT. Encoded protein: CASNALGTGPHRDTEAFF.